This T cell receptor beta chain was observed in a study of T cells in Graves' hyperthyroidism and ophthalmopathy. As for the study in general: The blood sample was taken at first diagnosis, before treatment began.

Uncontrolled infections, other autoimmune diseases, pregnancy or lactation led to exclusion of patients. A 10 ml volume of fresh peripheral blood provided the PBMCs. Authors of the study amplified TCR beta CDR3 regions from RNA transcripts. HTBI primers drove first-round RT-PCR of the TCR CDR3. Each CDR3 protein is one row after TCRdb ran MiXCR on the multiplex PCR reads. The profile shows approximately 400,000 distinct CDR3 sequences, less than 20% of them singletons. V dropped 5 bases and J dropped 6 bases, with 17 bases sitting between them. The germline V gene has CDR1 SGHTA and CDR2 FQGNSA. This CDR3 region has 15 residues.

Input material: blood. The rearrangement links TRBV7-2 to TRBJ2-1, with D possibly TRBD2 on 7 matching bases. The clonotype comes from a woman between 18 and 30 years old with Graves' hyperthyroidism. The CDR3 protein is CASSKMRGHSNEQFF. CDR3 DNA sequence: TGTGCCAGCAGCAAAATGCGGGGGCATAGCAATGAGCAGTTCTTC.